Listed below are T cell receptor beta chains from one sample, sequenced in a study of memory CD4+ T cells and cytomegalovirus serostatus. Profiled with immunoSEQ multiplex PCR; TCRdb holds only in-frame clones, not every one. The sample lists tens of thousands of clones, over 70% occurring once. Sequenced input: memory CD4+ T cells from blood. These receptors all stem from an adult in good health and CMV-seronegative. CDR3s include the opening cysteine and the closing phenylalanine or tryptophan. D genes are given only for firm matches. A clone size is listed for some rows: how often the clone was seen (once, few, many), or a class if it is expanded.

v_gene: TRBV5-1; abundance: NA; len: 14; j_gene: TRBJ2-7; d_gene: NA; CDR3aa: CASSFNQGPYEQYF; CDR3nt: TGCGCCAGCAGCTTCAATCAGGGTCCCTACGAGCAGTACTTC
v_gene: TRBV2; abundance: NA; len: 11; j_gene: TRBJ2-3; d_gene: NA; CDR3aa: CASSRTDTQYF; CDR3nt: TGTGCCAGCAGTAGGACAGATACGCAGTATTTT
v_gene: TRBV7-7; abundance: NA; len: 16; j_gene: TRBJ2-3; d_gene: TRBD2; CDR3aa: CASSPTSGASTDTQYF; CDR3nt: TGTGCCAGCAGCCCCACTAGCGGGGCGAGCACAGATACGCAGTATTTT
v_gene: TRBV5-8; abundance: NA; len: 16; j_gene: TRBJ1-4; d_gene: NA; CDR3aa: CASSFEKTATNEKLFF; CDR3nt: TGTGCCAGCAGCTTTGAAAAGACAGCAACTAATGAAAAACTGTTTTTT
v_gene: TRBV7-2; abundance: NA; len: 15; j_gene: TRBJ1-5; d_gene: TRBD1; CDR3aa: CASSSRTGHNQPQHF; CDR3nt: TGTGCCAGCAGCTCTAGGACAGGACACAATCAGCCCCAGCATTTT
v_gene: TRBV6-1; abundance: once; len: 13; j_gene: TRBJ2-5; d_gene: NA; CDR3aa: CASSEAQRETQYF; CDR3nt: TGTGCCAGCAGTGAAGCGCAGCGGGAGACCCAGTACTTC
v_gene: TRBV30; abundance: NA; len: 15; j_gene: TRBJ1-2; d_gene: NA; CDR3aa: CAWSVWPSANYGYTF; CDR3nt: TGTGCCTGGAGTGTATGGCCATCGGCTAACTATGGCTACACCTTC
v_gene: TRBV29-1; abundance: NA; len: 13; j_gene: TRBJ2-7; d_gene: TRBD2; CDR3aa: CSGRLAGWEEQYF; CDR3nt: TGCAGCGGCCGACTAGCGGGATGGGAGGAGCAGTACTTC
v_gene: TRBV28; abundance: NA; len: 15; j_gene: TRBJ2-1; d_gene: TRBD1; CDR3aa: CASSTTGQVYNEQFF; CDR3nt: TGTGCCAGCAGCACCACGGGACAGGTCTACAATGAGCAGTTCTTC
v_gene: TRBV5-5; abundance: NA; len: 12; j_gene: TRBJ1-1; d_gene: NA; CDR3aa: CASSLEETEAFF; CDR3nt: TGTGCCAGCAGCTTGGAAGAGACTGAAGCTTTCTTT
v_gene: TRBV28; abundance: NA; len: 12; j_gene: TRBJ2-7; d_gene: NA; CDR3aa: CASSPSWGKQYF; CDR3nt: TGTGCCAGCAGTCCATCCTGGGGAAAGCAGTACTTC
v_gene: TRBV6-5; abundance: once; len: 15; j_gene: TRBJ2-7; d_gene: TRBD1; CDR3aa: CASSYFRDRGHEQYF; CDR3nt: TGTGCCAGCAGTTATTTCCGGGACAGGGGGCACGAGCAGTACTTC
v_gene: TRBV11-2; abundance: few; len: 13; j_gene: TRBJ1-1; d_gene: TRBD1; CDR3aa: CASSPGQGLKAFF; CDR3nt: TGTGCCAGCAGCCCGGGACAGGGGCTAAAAGCTTTCTTT
v_gene: TRBV10-3; abundance: NA; len: 14; j_gene: TRBJ2-5; d_gene: NA; CDR3aa: CAISGGGDQETQYF; CDR3nt: TGTGCCATCAGTGGTGGCGGGGACCAAGAGACCCAGTACTTC
v_gene: TRBV5-1; abundance: NA; len: 14; j_gene: TRBJ1-1; d_gene: TRBD1; CDR3aa: CASSAGQEGTEAFF; CDR3nt: TGCGCCAGCAGCGCGGGACAGGAGGGCACTGAAGCTTTCTTT
v_gene: TRBV7-2; abundance: NA; len: 16; j_gene: TRBJ2-3; d_gene: TRBD1; CDR3aa: CASSTSGTGFSDTQYF; CDR3nt: TGTGCCAGCAGCACTTCCGGGACAGGGTTTTCAGATACGCAGTATTTT
v_gene: TRBV7-2; abundance: NA; len: 16; j_gene: TRBJ2-5; d_gene: NA; CDR3aa: CASSFLGRLAQETQYF; CDR3nt: TGTGCCAGCAGCTTTCTGGGGCGGCTAGCTCAAGAGACCCAGTACTTC
v_gene: TRBV11-1; abundance: once; len: 16; j_gene: TRBJ2-3; d_gene: TRBD1; CDR3aa: CASSPRQGSSTDTQYF; CDR3nt: TGTGCCAGCAGCCCCCGACAGGGTTCTAGCACAGATACGCAGTATTTT
v_gene: TRBV6-6; abundance: NA; len: 12; j_gene: TRBJ2-3; d_gene: NA; CDR3aa: CATRPEGGTQYF; CDR3nt: TGTGCCACCAGACCTGAGGGAGGTACGCAGTATTTT
v_gene: TRBV28; abundance: few; len: 13; j_gene: TRBJ1-1; d_gene: NA; CDR3aa: CASSFLGSAEAFF; CDR3nt: TGTGCCAGCAGTTTTTTAGGGTCTGCTGAAGCTTTCTTT
v_gene: TRBV10-1; abundance: NA; len: 14; j_gene: TRBJ2-4; d_gene: NA; CDR3aa: CASSAGDRIGIQYF; CDR3nt: TGCGCCAGCAGTGCAGGGGACCGTATTGGTATTCAGTACTTC
v_gene: TRBV18; abundance: NA; len: 18; j_gene: TRBJ2-7; d_gene: NA; CDR3aa: CASSPLPLGLLKTYEQYF; CDR3nt: TGTGCCAGCTCACCACTCCCTCTTGGACTCTTAAAAACTTACGAGCAGTACTTC
v_gene: TRBV5-5; abundance: NA; len: 15; j_gene: TRBJ1-2; d_gene: NA; CDR3aa: CASSFTPTDSGGYTF; CDR3nt: TGTGCCAGCAGCTTCACGCCGACTGATTCGGGAGGCTACACCTTC
v_gene: TRBV7-9; abundance: NA; len: 16; j_gene: TRBJ2-3; d_gene: NA; CDR3aa: CASSPGEGDGGDTQYF; CDR3nt: TGTGCCAGCAGCCCGGGGGAGGGGGATGGCGGAGATACGCAGTATTTT
v_gene: TRBV7-2; abundance: once; len: 15; j_gene: TRBJ2-3; d_gene: NA; CDR3aa: CASSLGHPSTDTQYF; CDR3nt: TGTGCCAGCAGCCTTGGACATCCTAGCACAGATACGCAGTATTTT
v_gene: TRBV7-2; abundance: NA; len: 13; j_gene: TRBJ1-2; d_gene: NA; CDR3aa: CASSPGGVYGYTF; CDR3nt: TGTGCCAGCAGCCCCGGAGGAGTCTATGGCTACACCTTC
v_gene: TRBV7-2; abundance: once; len: 16; j_gene: TRBJ2-2; d_gene: TRBD1; CDR3aa: CASSPGQGGSAGELFF; CDR3nt: TGTGCCAGCAGCCCAGGACAGGGTGGAAGCGCCGGGGAGCTGTTTTTT
v_gene: TRBV5-1; abundance: NA; len: 17; j_gene: TRBJ2-5; d_gene: TRBD2; CDR3aa: CASSLYGIAGGQETQYF; CDR3nt: TGCGCCAGCAGCTTGTATGGGATAGCGGGAGGGCAAGAGACCCAGTACTTC
v_gene: TRBV6-1; abundance: few; len: 17; j_gene: TRBJ1-2; d_gene: TRBD1; CDR3aa: CASSDPGQGARSSGYTF; CDR3nt: TGTGCCAGCAGTGATCCGGGACAGGGGGCTCGCTCGAGTGGCTACACCTTC
v_gene: TRBV6-1; abundance: NA; len: 16; j_gene: TRBJ2-7; d_gene: TRBD2; CDR3aa: CASSEAVSGVSYEQYF; CDR3nt: TGTGCCAGCAGTGAGGCCGTGAGCGGGGTCTCCTACGAGCAGTACTTC
v_gene: TRBV27; abundance: NA; len: 12; j_gene: TRBJ2-7; d_gene: NA; CDR3aa: CASSLRGDEQYF; CDR3nt: TGTGCCAGCAGTTTAAGGGGAGACGAGCAGTACTTC
v_gene: TRBV4-1; abundance: NA; len: 16; j_gene: TRBJ2-7; d_gene: NA; CDR3aa: CASSQEYSSSIYEQYF; CDR3nt: TGCGCCAGCAGCCAAGAATACTCAAGTTCCATCTACGAGCAGTACTTC
v_gene: TRBV5-1; abundance: few; len: 12; j_gene: TRBJ2-5; d_gene: NA; CDR3aa: CASSSVQETQYF; CDR3nt: TGCGCCAGCAGCTCTGTACAAGAGACCCAGTACTTC
v_gene: TRBV29-1; abundance: NA; len: 13; j_gene: TRBJ1-1; d_gene: TRBD1; CDR3aa: CSVAGTAYTEAFF; CDR3nt: TGCAGCGTGGCCGGGACAGCATACACTGAAGCTTTCTTT
v_gene: TRBV27; abundance: NA; len: 14; j_gene: TRBJ1-2; d_gene: TRBD1; CDR3aa: CASSRDRGGDGYTF; CDR3nt: TGTGCCAGCAGCCGGGACAGGGGTGGGGATGGCTACACCTTC
v_gene: TRBV19; abundance: NA; len: 14; j_gene: TRBJ2-3; d_gene: TRBD2; CDR3aa: CASSTGGPTDTQYF; CDR3nt: TGTGCCAGTAGTACGGGAGGCCCAACAGATACGCAGTATTTT
v_gene: TRBV5-1; abundance: NA; len: 14; j_gene: TRBJ2-3; d_gene: NA; CDR3aa: CASSQQAPGDTQYF; CDR3nt: TGCGCCAGCAGCCAACAAGCCCCTGGAGATACGCAGTATTTT
v_gene: TRBV18; abundance: few; len: 15; j_gene: TRBJ2-4; d_gene: NA; CDR3aa: CASSPPFRAKNIQYF; CDR3nt: TGTGCCAGCTCACCACCCTTCAGAGCCAAAAACATTCAGTACTTC
v_gene: TRBV5-1; abundance: NA; len: 16; j_gene: TRBJ2-7; d_gene: TRBD2; CDR3aa: CASSLEGLAGVDEQYF; CDR3nt: TGCGCCAGCAGCTTGGAAGGGCTAGCGGGGGTCGACGAGCAGTACTTC
v_gene: TRBV30; abundance: once; len: 15; j_gene: TRBJ2-5; d_gene: TRBD2; CDR3aa: CAWMKIGGARETQYF; CDR3nt: TGTGCCTGGATGAAGATCGGGGGGGCCCGGGAGACCCAGTACTTC
v_gene: TRBV25-1; abundance: medium-sized; len: 11; j_gene: TRBJ1-1; d_gene: NA; CDR3aa: CASSAGTEAFF; CDR3nt: TGTGCCAGCAGTGCGGGCACTGAAGCTTTCTTT
v_gene: TRBV9; abundance: NA; len: 14; j_gene: TRBJ2-7; d_gene: NA; CDR3aa: CASSADGLAYEQYF; CDR3nt: TGTGCCAGCAGCGCGGACGGCTTAGCCTACGAGCAGTACTTC
v_gene: TRBV5-6; abundance: NA; len: 14; j_gene: TRBJ1-1; d_gene: TRBD1; CDR3aa: CASSYPTGSTEAFF; CDR3nt: TGTGCCAGCAGCTACCCGACAGGGAGCACTGAAGCTTTCTTT
v_gene: TRBV27; abundance: NA; len: 14; j_gene: TRBJ2-7; d_gene: NA; CDR3aa: CASSLWGDMGEQYF; CDR3nt: TGTGCCAGCAGTTTATGGGGGGACATGGGGGAGCAGTACTTC
v_gene: TRBV7-3; abundance: NA; len: 14; j_gene: TRBJ2-2; d_gene: NA; CDR3aa: CASSPTGNTGELFF; CDR3nt: TGTGCCAGCAGTCCGACAGGGAACACCGGGGAGCTGTTTTTT
v_gene: TRBV6-6; abundance: NA; len: 13; j_gene: TRBJ1-2; d_gene: NA; CDR3aa: CASSSTTGYGYTF; CDR3nt: TGTGCCAGCAGTTCGACCACAGGCTATGGCTACACCTTC